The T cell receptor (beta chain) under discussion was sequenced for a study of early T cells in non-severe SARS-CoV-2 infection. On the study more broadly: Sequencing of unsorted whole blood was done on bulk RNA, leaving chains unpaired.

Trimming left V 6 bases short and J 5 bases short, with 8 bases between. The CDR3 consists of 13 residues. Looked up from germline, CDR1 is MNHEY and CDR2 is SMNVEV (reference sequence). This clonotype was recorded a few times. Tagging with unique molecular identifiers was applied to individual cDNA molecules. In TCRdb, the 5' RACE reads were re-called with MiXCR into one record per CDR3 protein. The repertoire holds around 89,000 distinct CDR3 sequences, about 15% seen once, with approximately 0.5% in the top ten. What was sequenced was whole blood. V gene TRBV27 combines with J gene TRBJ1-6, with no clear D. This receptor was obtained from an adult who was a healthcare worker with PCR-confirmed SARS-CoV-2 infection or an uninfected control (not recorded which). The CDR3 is CASRGLNNSPLHF. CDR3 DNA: TGTGCCAGCAGAGGCCTAAATAATTCACCCCTCCACTTT.